These 2 T cell receptor beta chains share one sample of origin, sequenced in a study of T cells in Graves' hyperthyroidism and ophthalmopathy. RNA transcripts served as the template for amplifying TCR beta CDR3 regions. When the TCR CDR3 underwent first-round RT-PCR, the HTBI primer set was used. TCRdb reprocessed the multiplex PCR reads with MiXCR, giving one entry per CDR3 protein. The sample shows 500,000 or so distinct CDR3 sequences, roughly 18% of them seen only once. Sample: blood. These receptors all come from a woman aged 18-35 years with Graves' ophthalmopathy.

Only a few counts were recorded for this clonotype. CDR3: CAISGTPLPTDTQYF. The CDR3 DNA sequence: TGTGCCATCTCCGGGACCCCGCTCCCCACAGATACGCAGTATTTT. The chain carries TRBV10-3 and TRBJ2-3; possibly TRBD1 or TRBD2 for D (5 bases each). CDR1 and CDR2 from the germline V gene are ENHRY and SYGVKD. V lost 8 bases, J lost 2 bases, and 17 bases lay in between. The CDR3 contains 15 residues.

The chain combines TRBV3-1 with TRBJ2-1, with TRBD1 matching over 9 bases. The CDR3 totals 16 residues. V dropped 5 bases and J dropped 3; count of bases not matched to a gene: 8. Germline V gene data show CDR1 as LGHDT and CDR2 as YNNKEL (reference sequence). CDR3 nucleotides: TGTGCCAGCAGCAAGGCGGGACAGGGCCACTACAATGAGCAGTTCTTC. Amino acids: CASSKAGQGHYNEQFF.